This section outlines one T cell receptor beta chain sequence together with its context. Source study methods: By means of reference gene primer amplification, nucleated cell counts were estimated. Generated by immunoSEQ multiplex PCR, the TCRdb table keeps only in-frame clones and is missing some. D and trimming come from the DNA, and the V and J calls and clone size come from that table. The sample lists some 200,000 clones, about 90% occurring once. This entry belongs to a study of blood T cell repertoires in COVID-19. For the study at large: PBMCs, B-cell-depleted T cells, or T cells provided the cDNA or gDNA that made up the material.

Input material: peripheral blood. The sequence derives from a woman between 65 and 79 years old with acute or convalescent COVID-19.

The CDR3 spells CARGTSGIPDTQYF. The CDR3 DNA reads as TGTGCCAGAGGGACTAGCGGGATCCCAGATACGCAGTATTTT. V and J are TRBV2 and TRBJ2-3, with 13 nucleotides matching TRBD2. This CDR3 has 14 amino acids. V lost 9 bases and J lost 4; bases outside the gene matches: 4. CDR1 and CDR2 from the germline V gene are SNHLY and FYNNEI.